These 23 T cell receptor beta chains share one sample of origin, sequenced in a study of blood T cells in healthy people across ages. The use of a sample-barcoded 5' primer and a J-beta primer mix characterized a second PCR of about 7 to 12 cycles. TCRdb recomputed calls from the 5' RACE reads with MiXCR, one row per CDR3 protein. The table has nearly 800,000 distinct CDR3 sequences, 45% to 70% seen once. The specimen sequenced was blood. The receptor source for this set is a man in his forties in good health.

This sequence joins TRBV6-1 and TRBJ2-3; 9 nucleotides align to TRBD2. Trimming took 7 bases from V and 0 from J; bases not matched to a gene: 11. The V gene's germline CDR1 is MNHNS and CDR2 SASEGT. This CDR3 is 17 amino acids long. CDR3 nucleotide sequence: TGTGCCAGCAAGCGGTCGGCTAGCGGGGATAGCACAGATACGCAGTATTTT. It encodes CASKRSASGDSTDTQYF.

This chain joins TRBV7-2 and TRBJ2-7, with TRBD1 matching 10 bases. CDR3 length: 16 amino acids. Germline CDR1 is SGHTA and CDR2 is FQGNSA. V was pared by 1 base and J by 3 bases, with 6 bases of the junction left unmatched. The CDR3 nucleotides read TGTGCCAGCAGCTTAGAGCCCTGGGACAGGGGCTACGAGCAGTACTTC. Protein: CASSLEPWDRGYEQYF.

The rearrangement links TRBV3-1 to TRBJ2-4; possible D gene TRBD2, 6 bases. Trimming took 0 bases from V and 13 from J, leaving 16 bases between them. Germline V lookup: CDR1 LGHDT, CDR2 YNNKEL (reference sequence). CDR3 length equals 14 residues. CDR3 loop: CASSQDRRGNEQYF. The CDR3 DNA reads as TGTGCCAGCAGCCAAGATAGGAGGGGCAATGAGCAGTACTTC.

The chain uses TRBV3-1 and TRBJ2-6; tentative D call: TRBD1 (6 bases). Germline V gives CDR1 LGHDT, CDR2 YNNKEL (reference sequence). The CDR3 spans 16 residues. V was pared by 4 bases and J by 0 bases, with 10 bases between. CDR3 sequence: CASSLKQGSGANVLTF. DNA of the CDR3: TGTGCCAGCAGCCTTAAACAGGGCTCTGGGGCCAACGTCCTGACTTTC.

This clonotype was seen at least ten times. The CDR3 DNA reads TGTGCCAGCAGCTCCTCTCTTGGGCCAGGGGCAGGGCAGCCCCAGCATTTT. This encodes CASSSSLGPGAGQPQHF. The chain recombines TRBV6-5 with TRBJ1-5; maybe TRBD1 (6 bases). This CDR3 contains 17 residues. V lost 6 bases to trimming and J lost 7 bases, with 25 bases between them. The germline gives CDR1 MNHEY, CDR2 SVGAGI.

The genes are TRBV10-3 and TRBJ2-1; D may correspond to TRBD1 or TRBD2 (5 bases each). Germline V gives CDR1 ENHRY, CDR2 SYGVKD. The V end lost 4 bases, the J end lost 7 bases, and 23 bases lay between the germline ends. This CDR3 has 17 residues. CDR3 sequence: CAISGPLLDEGRNEQFF. The CDR3 bases are TGTGCCATCAGTGGGCCCCTGTTAGATGAGGGGCGGAATGAGCAGTTCTTC.

This chain links TRBV20-1 with TRBJ2-5; TRBD1 aligns across 8 bases. The trim removed 2 bases at V and 13 bases at J, leaving 6 bases unmatched. Per the germline V gene, CDR1 is DFQATT and CDR2 is SNEGSKA (reference sequence). The CDR3 consists of 11 residues. CDR3 protein: CSARSDRDPYF. The CDR3 bases are TGCAGTGCTAGATCGGACAGGGACCCGTACTTC.

The chain uses TRBV2 and TRBJ2-4; TRBD1 is a possible D gene (5 bases). The J call may be incorrect, as the DNA end agrees better with TRBJ2-7. The CDR3 extends over 15 amino acids. The germline V gene encodes CDR1 SNHLY and CDR2 FYNNEI. In DNA form, the CDR3 reads TGTGCCAGCAGTGAAGCGCATTCGGCAGGGTCCGAGCAGTACTTC. Translated, it gives CASSEAHSAGSEQYF.

The V gene is TRBV25-1, the J gene TRBJ1-4; D may be TRBD1 (6 bases). V gave up 4 bases and J gave up 8 bases, with 14 bases separating them. This CDR3 is 14 amino acids long. The germline V gene has CDR1 MGHDK and CDR2 SYGVNS. The CDR3 here is CASSGRGAGEKLFF. The CDR3 coding sequence is TGTGCCAGCAGTGGGCGGGGGGCAGGAGAAAAACTGTTTTTT.

The chain recombines TRBV14 with TRBJ1-2, with D maybe TRBD1 (5 bases). Per the germline V gene, CDR1 is SGHDN and CDR2 is FVKESK. Trimming cost V 4 bases and J 8 bases, with 17 bases left between them. The CDR3 is 14 amino acids. The CDR3 DNA reads as TGTGCCAGCAGCCTGCAGTTTAGGGGCGCCGGCTACACCTTC. This codes for CASSLQFRGAGYTF.

This clonotype was seen only once. The chain has TRBV6-1 and TRBJ2-5; 9 bases match TRBD1. TRBJ2-7 matches the DNA end more closely, so the J call is doubtful. The CDR3 is 18 residues long. CDR1 is MNHNS, CDR2 SASEGT, per germline. CDR3: CASSNNHPTGTGMYEQYF. DNA of the CDR3: TGTGCCAGCAGCAACAACCACCCAACCGGGACAGGGATGTACGAGCAGTACTTC.

The chain is built from TRBV6-1 and TRBJ2-5, with TRBD2 matching 7 bases. Losses at the gene ends were 1 base for V and 1 base for J; bases not matched to a gene: 9. Germline-derived CDR1 and CDR2 are MNHNS and SASEGT. The CDR3 spans 17 residues. The CDR3 coding sequence is TGTGCCAGCAGTGAAGTAGGGGCGGGGGTGACCCAAGAGACCCAGTACTTC. Translated: CASSEVGAGVTQETQYF.

The V and J genes are TRBV25-1 and TRBJ1-1; tentatively, D is TRBD1 (6 bases). The CDR3 has 11 amino acids. The germline V gene encodes CDR1 MGHDK and CDR2 SYGVNS. V was cut by 4 bases and J by 8 bases, with 8 bases left in between. The CDR3 sequence: CASSADREAFF. The DNA for the CDR3 is TGTGCCAGCAGTGCCGACAGGGAAGCTTTCTTT.

The CDR3 DNA follows: TGCGCCAGCAGCCGAGACGGGTTAGGGTTTTACGAGCAGTACTTC. Translating gives CASSRDGLGFYEQYF. The chain couples TRBV4-3 to TRBJ2-7, with D unresolved. The CDR3 is 15 residues long. With 4 bases removed from V and 4 bases from J, the gap between germline ends came to 17 bases. Germline assignment: CDR1 LGHNA and CDR2 YSLEER.

This clonotype was observed a few times. This chain joins TRBV12-3 or TRBV12-4 and TRBJ2-7; TRBD2 aligns across 12 bases. CDR3 length equals 15 residues. V was pared by 6 bases and J by 6 bases, with 9 bases of the junction left unmatched. CDR3 DNA sequence: TGTGCCAGCAGCCCACGACTAGCGGGAGTCGGCGAGCAGTACTTC. Translated: CASSPRLAGVGEQYF.

The chain links TRBV20-1 to TRBJ2-7; D gene uncertain. V dropped 1 base and J dropped 3 bases, with 4 bases sitting between them. The CDR3 loop spans 11 amino acids. Germline CDR1 DFQATT, CDR2 SNEGSKA (reference sequence). CDR3 loop: CSARVDYEQYF. CDR3 in DNA: TGCAGTGCTAGAGTTGACTACGAGCAGTACTTC.

This chain connects TRBV20-1 to TRBJ1-5; the D gene is possibly TRBD1 (6 bases). Germline V gives CDR1 DFQATT, CDR2 SNEGSKA (reference sequence). The CDR3 has 15 amino acids. Trimming shortened V by 3 bases and J by 3 bases, and 15 bases separated the two germline ends. The CDR3 region is CSARQDQGLNQPQHF. The CDR3 DNA follows: TGCAGTGCTAGGCAAGACCAGGGGCTCAATCAGCCCCAGCATTTT.

The chain couples TRBV27 to TRBJ2-7; D unclear. CDR3 size: 11 residues. Trimming removed 6 bases at V and 6 bases at J, with 9 bases between. Germline V gene sequence: CDR1 MNHEY, CDR2 SMNVEV (reference sequence). As DNA, the CDR3 is TGTGCCAGCAGCGATGGCGGCGAGCAGTACTTC. The encoded protein is CASSDGGEQYF.

J is TRBJ2-6 and V is TRBV6-2 or TRBV6-3, with 10 bases that match TRBD1. J lost 1 base, V lost 4 bases, and 13 bases had no gene match. Germline values: CDR1 MNHEY, CDR2 SVGEGT. CDR3 size: 20 residues. The CDR3 loop is CASSFSPGTGAVSGANVLTF. CDR3 coding DNA: TGTGCCAGCAGTTTTTCGCCCGGGACAGGGGCTGTGTCTGGGGCCAACGTCCTGACTTTC.

This rearrangement joins TRBV3-1 to TRBJ1-2, with D perhaps TRBD1 (6 bases). With 6 bases removed from V and 7 bases from J, the gap between germline ends came to 18 bases. The germline gives CDR1 LGHDT, CDR2 YNNKEL (reference sequence). CDR3 size: 14 residues. The chain's CDR3 is CASSPEGVSSGYTF. CDR3 DNA: TGTGCCAGCAGTCCCGAGGGGGTTTCGAGTGGCTACACCTTC. The full variable domain, with the rest looked up from reference TRBV3-1 and TRBJ1-2, is DTAVSQTPKYLVTQMGNDKSIKCEQNLGHDTMYWYKQDSKKFLKIMFSYNNKELIINETVPNRFSPKSPDKAHLNLHINSLELGDSAVYFCASSPEGVSSGYTFGSGTRLTVV.

V usage is TRBV3-1 and J usage is TRBJ2-5; tentatively, D is TRBD1 or TRBD2 (6 bases each). Germline CDR1 LGHDT, CDR2 YNNKEL (reference sequence). This CDR3 is built from 15 residues. Trimming removed 4 bases at V and 2 bases at J, with 14 bases between. CDR3: CASSPWGAKQETQYF. The DNA for the CDR3 is TGTGCCAGCAGCCCGTGGGGGGCGAAACAAGAGACCCAGTACTTC.

The chain couples TRBV12-3 or TRBV12-4 to TRBJ2-4; 8 nucleotides agree with TRBD1. The CDR3 loop spans 16 amino acids. Losses at the gene ends were 6 bases for V and 0 bases for J; bases not matched to a gene: 7. CDR3 protein: CASSQTGGLAKNIQYF. In DNA form, the CDR3 reads TGTGCCAGCAGCCAAACAGGGGGACTAGCCAAAAACATTCAGTACTTC.

V gene TRBV4-2 combines with J gene TRBJ2-7; D remains unclear. Germline-derived CDR1 and CDR2 are LGHNA and YNFKEQ. Trimming removed 0 bases at V and 0 bases at J, with 12 bases between. The CDR3 is made up of 16 amino acids. CDR3 in amino acids: CASSQEARWSSYEQYF. Written as DNA, the CDR3 is TGTGCCAGCAGCCAAGAGGCCCGTTGGAGCTCCTACGAGCAGTACTTC.